This entry lists 8 T cell receptor beta chains sequenced from one sample in a study of T cell responses to AZD1222 COVID-19 vaccine. Sequencing was performed with immunoSEQ multiplex PCR; in TCRdb, only in-frame clones are kept and a portion is missing. The top ten hold approximately 10% of the sample, which has around 190,000 clones, 70% to 90% seen once. Sequenced here: peripheral blood, sampled 28 days after the second AZD1222 dose. All receptors come from an adult who received the AZD1222 COVID-19 vaccine.

The rearrangement links TRBV11-2 to TRBJ2-1, with TRBD2 matching 9 bases. CDR1 SGHAT and CDR2 FQNNGV come from the germline V gene. V shed 1 base and J 8 bases; nucleotides not matched to a gene: 6. The CDR3 loop spans 15 amino acids. The CDR3 loop is CASSLVAGGLYEQFF. The CDR3, as DNA: TGTGCCAGCAGCTTAGTGGCGGGGGGGCTCTATGAGCAGTTCTTC.

J is TRBJ2-5 and V is TRBV30; TRBD1 matches at 7 bases. CDR3 length: 14 amino acids. CDR1 and CDR2 from the germline V gene are GTSNPN and SVGIG (reference sequence). J gave up 4 bases and V 4 bases, and 9 bases lay outside the gene matches. The CDR3 loop is CAWKGEGGLETQYF. The CDR3, as DNA: TGTGCCTGGAAGGGAGAAGGGGGCTTAGAGACCCAGTACTTC. Full variable domain (outside the CDR3, taken from reference TRBV30 and TRBJ2-5): SQTIHQWPATLVQPVGSPLSLECTVEGTSNPNLYWYRQAAGRGLQLLFYSVGIGQISSEVPQNLSASRPQDRQFILSSKKLLLSDSGFYLCAWKGEGGLETQYFGPGTRLLVL.

This sequence joins TRBV28 and TRBJ1-4, with D possibly being TRBD1 (5 bases). This CDR3 region has 15 residues. Deletions cut 3 bases from V and 8 bases from J, with 16 bases between. Germline CDR1 MDHEN, CDR2 SYDVKM. CDR3 in amino acids: CASSLSPGIEEKLFF. CDR3 DNA sequence: TGTGCCAGCAGTTTGTCCCCAGGGATTGAAGAAAAACTGTTTTTT.

The chain joins TRBV6-1 to TRBJ1-4; D is possibly TRBD1 (5 bases). This CDR3 is 15 amino acids long. Trimming removed 0 bases at V and 6 bases at J, with 11 bases between. The germline CDR1 and CDR2 sequences are MNHNS and SASEGT. This chain's CDR3 is CASSEAWGGDEKLFF. In DNA form, the CDR3 reads TGTGCCAGCAGTGAAGCCTGGGGGGGAGATGAAAAACTGTTTTTT.

V is TRBV5-6 and J is TRBJ1-3; 11 positions match TRBD1. CDR1 SGHDT and CDR2 YYEEEE come from the germline V gene. This CDR3 region has 16 residues. The V and J ends lost 4 bases and 2 bases, in that order; junction bases with no gene match: 5. CDR3 DNA: TGTGCCAGCAGCCCGGACAGGGGGCTTCCTGGAAACACCATATATTTT. Residues: CASSPDRGLPGNTIYF.

V gene TRBV7-6 combines with J gene TRBJ2-6; D is undetermined. The CDR3 is 14 amino acids. The germline gives CDR1 SGHVS, CDR2 FNYEAQ. Deletions cut 5 bases from V and 2 bases from J, with 7 bases between. The CDR3: CASSVTPGANVLTF. Here the CDR3 DNA reads TGTGCCAGCAGCGTAACACCTGGGGCCAACGTCCTGACTTTC.

V gene TRBV7-9 combines with J gene TRBJ1-2; unclear D gene. V lost 1 base, J lost 8 bases, and 14 bases lay in between. Germline V CDR1 and CDR2: SEHNR, FQNEAQ (reference sequence). This CDR3 comprises 14 residues. As DNA, the CDR3 is TGTGCCAGCAGCTTAGAGGTGCTAGGCAGCGGCTACACCTTC. Encoded protein: CASSLEVLGSGYTF.

V is TRBV5-1 and J is TRBJ2-1; D remains unclear. Germline V CDR1 and CDR2: SGHRS, YFSETQ. This CDR3 has 12 residues. Trimming took off 4 bases at V and 9 bases at J, with 11 bases between the two ends. The CDR3 region has the DNA TGCGCCAGCAGCCCGGACCTCAGTGAGCAGTTCTTC. Amino acids: CASSPDLSEQFF.